Listed here are 19 T cell receptor beta chains from one sample, sequenced in a study of beta chain features in type 1 diabetes. TCRB transcripts that were expressed got sequenced, as all of the isolated RNA had been reverse transcribed. Assay used: immunoSEQ multiplex PCR; TCRdb lists only in-frame clones, some missing. The table records just over 450,000 clones, approximately 28% of them present only once. Source material: naive CD4+ T cells from blood. All receptors come from a man in his late teens or twenties in good health.

V and J are TRBV18 and TRBJ2-7; no definite D call. The germline V and J ends were trimmed by 3 bases and 2 bases, with 8 bases remaining between them. This CDR3 has 13 amino acids. The germline CDR1 and CDR2 sequences are KGHSH and LQKENI. CDR3 nucleotides: TGTGCCAGCTCACCGAGCAGTCCCTACGAGCAGTACTTC. Protein product: CASSPSSPYEQYF.

This clone has more than one count but fewer than ten. The CDR3, as DNA: TGTGCCAGCAGCTTGCGACAGGGGGGCCACGAGCAGTACTTC. Amino acids: CASSLRQGGHEQYF. This sequence joins TRBV7-2 and TRBJ2-7; 9 bases fit TRBD1. The junction had 5 bases not matched to a gene; V was cut back by 3 bases and J by 5 bases. Germline CDR1 reads SGHTA; CDR2 reads FQGNSA. This CDR3 contains 14 residues. Using reference TRBV7-2 and TRBJ2-7 for the parts outside the CDR3, the full variable domain is GAGVSQSPSNKVTEKGKDVELRCDPISGHTALYWYRQSLGQGLEFLIYFQGNSAPDKSGLPSDRFSAERTGGSVSTLTIQRTQQEDSAVYLCASSLRQGGHEQYFGPGTRLTVT.

This clone was detected only a few times. The J gene is TRBJ2-1, the V gene TRBV4-3; D is possibly TRBD1 or TRBD2 (5 bases each). The V end lost 0 bases, the J end lost 9 bases, and 12 bases lay between the germline ends. In germline, CDR1 is LGHNA, CDR2 YSLEER. This CDR3 spans 14 amino acids. Written as DNA, the CDR3 is TGCGCCAGCAGCCAAGATAGCAGGGCGGGTGAGCAGTTCTTC. It specifies CASSQDSRAGEQFF.

This clone occurred a few times. The rearrangement joins TRBV29-1 to TRBJ1-2; a weak D match, TRBD1 (5 bases). Trimming shortened V by 0 bases and J by 6 bases, and 8 bases separated the two germline ends. There are 12 residues in the CDR3. Germline V lookup: CDR1 SQVTM, CDR2 ANQGSEA. The CDR3 sequence: CSVEEIGDGYTF. The DNA for the CDR3 is TGCAGCGTTGAAGAGATAGGGGATGGCTACACCTTC.

This chain connects TRBV7-6 to TRBJ2-6; D unresolved. The CDR3 loop spans 12 amino acids. Germline V gives CDR1 SGHVS, CDR2 FNYEAQ. Trimming pared 5 bases from V and 5 bases from J, leaving 4 bases between. The CDR3 region has the DNA TGTGCCAGCAGCACGCGGGCCAACGTCCTGACTTTC. Its translation: CASSTRANVLTF.

The CDR3 nucleotides read TGTGCCAGCGGACCGACAGGGGTTCAGCCCCAGCATTTT. Its protein product is CASGPTGVQPQHF. The chain is built from TRBV25-1 and TRBJ1-5, with 8 bases matching TRBD1. The CDR3 is 13 amino acids. V trimming: 8 bases; J trimming: 6 bases; junction bases outside the gene matches: 6. In germline, CDR1 is MGHDK, CDR2 SYGVNS.

CDR3 sequence: CASSLASILNEQFF. The CDR3 region has the DNA TGTGCCAGCAGCTTAGCGTCAATTCTCAATGAGCAGTTCTTC. This rearrangement joins TRBV7-9 to TRBJ2-1, with D uncertain. V lost 0 bases, J lost 6 bases, and 9 bases lay in between. The CDR3 is 14 residues long. The V gene's germline CDR1 is SEHNR and CDR2 FQNEAQ (reference sequence).

The V call is TRBV25-1, the J call TRBJ1-4; D possibly corresponds to TRBD1 (5 bases). V dropped 7 bases and J dropped 7 bases, with 13 bases sitting between them. The CDR3 is 13 residues long. Germline V gives CDR1 MGHDK, CDR2 SYGVNS. CDR3 coding DNA: TGTGCCAGCATGGTCAGGGTGGGTGAAAAACTGTTTTTT. This translates into CASMVRVGEKLFF.

The V and J genes are TRBV9 and TRBJ2-3; 7 bases line up with TRBD1. The CDR3 length is 13 residues. V gave up 4 bases and J gave up 4 bases; unmatched junction bases: 3. Looked up from germline, CDR1 is SGDLS and CDR2 is YYNGEE. The CDR3 nucleotides read TGTGCCAGCAGCCCTAGGGGGCCAGATACGCAGTATTTT. The encoded protein is CASSPRGPDTQYF.

The count of this clone is one. The chain joins TRBV15 to TRBJ2-7, with 12 bases identical to TRBD2. CDR1 and CDR2 (germline): LNHNV, YYDKDF (reference sequence). The length of the CDR3 is 18 residues. J was trimmed by 3 bases and V by 0 bases; bases with no gene match: 9. This chain's CDR3 is CATSRDLRLAGENYEQYF. CDR3 DNA sequence: TGTGCCACCAGCAGAGATTTGCGACTAGCGGGAGAAAACTACGAGCAGTACTTC.

This clone was detected only a few times. The chain recombines TRBV7-9 with TRBJ2-7; D call uncertain. This CDR3 comprises 14 residues. V was clipped by 1 base and J by 1 base, with 8 bases between them. Germline V gene data show CDR1 as SEHNR and CDR2 as FQNEAQ (reference sequence). CDR3 in amino acids: CASSLGFHSYEQYF. CDR3 coding DNA: TGTGCCAGCAGCTTAGGGTTCCATTCCTACGAGCAGTACTTC.

This clone was seen only a few times. V is TRBV28 and J is TRBJ2-1; 8 bases match TRBD1. CDR1 and CDR2 (germline): MDHEN, SYDVKM. The junction had 9 bases not matched to a gene; V was cut back by 2 bases and J by 12 bases. This CDR3 comprises 14 residues. DNA of the CDR3: TGTGCCAGCAGTTTAAGGGACAGGCCCGATGGGCAGTTCTTC. Translated: CASSLRDRPDGQFF.

The gene calls are TRBV14 and TRBJ2-7, with D hard to call. The germline CDR1 and CDR2 sequences are SGHDN and FVKESK. Trimming took off 1 base at V and 6 bases at J, with 19 bases between the two ends. There are 16 residues in the CDR3. CDR3 DNA sequence: TGTGCCAGCAGCCAAGGTCGGCAACGCGGTTCTGGCGAGCAGTACTTC. Encoded protein: CASSQGRQRGSGEQYF.

This chain joins TRBV29-1 and TRBJ2-5; possible D gene TRBD1, 5 bases. CDR1 SQVTM and CDR2 ANQGSEA come from the germline V gene. CDR3 length: 12 residues. Trimming took 5 bases from V and 1 from J, leaving 8 bases between them. The CDR3 DNA reads TGCAGCGTTACCAGGGCCCAAGAGACCCAGTACTTC. This translates into CSVTRAQETQYF.

This clone showed up just a few times. This sequence joins TRBV12-5 and TRBJ2-1; TRBD2 aligns across 7 bases. Germline-derived CDR1 and CDR2 are LGHNT and FRNRAP. The CDR3 spans 16 residues. V was clipped by 1 base and J by 6 bases; unmatched bases: 9. The CDR3 reads CASGLDAAGERNEQFF. The CDR3 region has the DNA TGTGCTAGTGGTTTGGATGCCGCGGGAGAGCGCAATGAGCAGTTCTTC.

The V call is TRBV28, the J call TRBJ2-7; a possible D gene is TRBD2 (6 bases). The V gene lost 9 bases and the J gene lost 7 bases, with 19 bases spanning the gap. Germline CDR1 MDHEN, CDR2 SYDVKM. This CDR3 comprises 13 residues. CDR3 nucleotide sequence: TGTGCCAGTCAAGCCCGGAGGGCTAGGGAGCAGTACTTC. As protein: CASQARRAREQYF.

This clone was picked up a small number of times. The V gene is TRBV30, the J gene TRBJ1-1, with D possibly matching TRBD1 (5 bases). The CDR3 consists of 14 residues. Germline-derived CDR1 and CDR2 are GTSNPN and SVGIG (reference sequence). V was trimmed by 0 bases and J by 5 bases, leaving 13 bases between them. CDR3 DNA sequence: TGTGCCTGGAGTGTTCTCTCCAGGGAAACTGAAGCTTTCTTT. This translates into CAWSVLSRETEAFF.

This clone was counted a few times. The chain joins TRBV5-4 to TRBJ2-1, with D perhaps given as TRBD1 or TRBD2 (5 bases each). This CDR3 is built from 15 residues. Germline assignment: CDR1 SGHNT and CDR2 YYREEE (reference sequence). Trimming shortened V by 0 bases and J by 4 bases, and 11 bases separated the two germline ends. As DNA, the CDR3 is TGTGCCAGCAGCTTGGGACGGGACGTATACAATGAGCAGTTCTTC. This sequence encodes CASSLGRDVYNEQFF. Complete variable domain (other parts from reference TRBV5-4 and TRBJ2-1): ETGVTQSPTHLIKTRGQQVTLRCSSQSGHNTVSWYQQALGQGPQFIFQYYREEENGRGNFPPRFSGLQFPNYSSELNVNALELDDSALYLCASSLGRDVYNEQFFGPGTRLTVL.

The rearrangement links TRBV6-1 to TRBJ1-2; 7 nucleotides align to TRBD1. Unmatched junction bases numbered 13, after V lost 2 bases and J lost 7 bases. Germline V lookup: CDR1 MNHNS, CDR2 SASEGT. CDR3 size: 16 residues. The CDR3 DNA follows: TGTGCCAGCAGTGAATTGGGGACAGCGTTCGGCGGTGGCTACACCTTC. Translating it yields CASSELGTAFGGGYTF.